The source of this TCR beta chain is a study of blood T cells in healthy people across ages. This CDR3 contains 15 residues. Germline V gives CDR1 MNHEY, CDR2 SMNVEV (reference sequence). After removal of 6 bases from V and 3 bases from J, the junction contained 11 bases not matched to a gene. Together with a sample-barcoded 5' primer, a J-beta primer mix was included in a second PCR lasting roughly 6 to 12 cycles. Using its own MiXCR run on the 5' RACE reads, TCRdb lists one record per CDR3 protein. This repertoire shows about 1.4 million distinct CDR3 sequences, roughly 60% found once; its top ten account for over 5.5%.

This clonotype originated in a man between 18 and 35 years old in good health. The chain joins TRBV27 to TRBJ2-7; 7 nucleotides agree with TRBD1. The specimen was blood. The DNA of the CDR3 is TGTGCCAGCAGCTTGGCGCCGGGACAGATCTACGAGCAGTACTTC. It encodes CASSLAPGQIYEQYF.